This T cell receptor (beta chain) was recovered during a study of regulatory T cells in long-lasting Graves disease. Time point specified: newly diagnosed GD, antithyroid drugs for less than 3 months. The TCR library was made from RNA that had been extracted from PBMCs in TRIzol. In each case, Graves' disease was diagnosed per American Thyroid Association guidelines. As collected, the peripheral blood samples measured around 9 milliliters each and went into EDTA tubes. This clonotype came up many times. CDR3-region Arm-PCR and iRepertoire HTBI primers produced the TCR beta libraries. TCRdb passed the multiplex PCR reads through MiXCR, listing each CDR3 protein once. Among about 470,000 distinct CDR3 sequences, about 16% were seen once, and the ten largest hold around 15%. These data were also filed under a second study, of T cells in Graves' hyperthyroidism and ophthalmopathy.

Specimen: peripheral blood mononuclear cells (PBMCs), collected at new diagnosis, from a patient treated with antithyroid drugs. This TCR was sampled from a woman aged 25 to 45 with Graves disease.

The CDR3, as DNA: TGTGCCAGCAGTTCGTTACAGGGGGCAGATGGCTACACCTTC. This gives the protein CASSSLQGADGYTF. The chain carries TRBV12-3 or TRBV12-4 and TRBJ1-2; TRBD1 matches 9 bases. J lost 6 bases, V lost 4 bases, and 6 bases had no gene match. This CDR3 comprises 14 residues.